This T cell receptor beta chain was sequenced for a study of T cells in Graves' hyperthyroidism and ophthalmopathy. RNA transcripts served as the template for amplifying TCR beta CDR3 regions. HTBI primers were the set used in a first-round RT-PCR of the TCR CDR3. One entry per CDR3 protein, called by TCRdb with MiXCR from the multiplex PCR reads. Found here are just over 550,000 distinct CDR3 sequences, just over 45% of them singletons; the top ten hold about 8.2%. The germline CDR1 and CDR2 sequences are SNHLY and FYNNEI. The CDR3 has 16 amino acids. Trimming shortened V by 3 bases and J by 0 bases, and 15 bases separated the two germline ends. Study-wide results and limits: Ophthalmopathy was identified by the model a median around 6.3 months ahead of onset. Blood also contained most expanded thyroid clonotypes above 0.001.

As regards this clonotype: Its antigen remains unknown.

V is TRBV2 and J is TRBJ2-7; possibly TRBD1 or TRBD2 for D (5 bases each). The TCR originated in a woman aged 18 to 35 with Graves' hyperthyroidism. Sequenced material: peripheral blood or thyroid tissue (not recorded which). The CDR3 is CASSESLPGTSYEQYF. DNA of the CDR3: TGTGCCAGCAGTGAGTCCTTGCCAGGGACCTCCTACGAGCAGTACTTC. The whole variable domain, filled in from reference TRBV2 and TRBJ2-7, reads EPEVTQTPSHQVTQMGQEVILRCVPISNHLYFYWYRQILGQKVEFLVSFYNNEISEKSEIFDDQFSVERPDGSNFTLKIRSTKLEDSAMYFCASSESLPGTSYEQYFGPGTRLTVT.